A single sample is the source of the 15 T cell receptor beta chains below, sequenced in a study of blood T cell repertoires in COVID-19. Sequencing used immunoSEQ multiplex PCR; TCRdb keeps in-frame clones, though not all of them. The top ten hold over 1.2% of the sample, which has hundreds of thousands of clones, 80% to 90% seen once. The specimen was peripheral blood. These receptors were obtained from a woman in her forties who had recovered from COVID-19.

The chain carries TRBV11-2 and TRBJ1-1; 9 nucleotides agree with TRBD1. The length of the CDR3 is 15 residues. The ends lost 3 bases at V and 4 bases at J; junction bases unmatched: 6. The germline V gene encodes CDR1 SGHAT and CDR2 FQNNGV. The CDR3 bases are TGTGCCAGCAGCTTGGGGACAGGGAGGCGCACTGAAGCTTTCTTT. This sequence encodes CASSLGTGRRTEAFF.

J is TRBJ2-3 and V is TRBV11-2; D is possibly TRBD2 (6 bases). V lost 7 bases to trimming and J lost 6 bases, with 11 bases between them. Germline CDR1 SGHAT, CDR2 FQNNGV. This CDR3 has 12 residues. The CDR3 DNA reads TGTGCCAGCACCCGGGGGAGGGATACGCAGTATTTT. Encoded protein: CASTRGRDTQYF.

This chain links TRBV18 with TRBJ2-7, with TRBD1 identical over 7 bases. The CDR3 is 15 amino acids. With V trimmed by 3 bases and J by 6 bases, 11 bases remained unmatched. Germline loops: CDR1 KGHSH, CDR2 LQKENI. The chain's CDR3 is CASSPYRQGQSEQYF. CDR3 bases: TGTGCCAGCTCACCCTATAGACAGGGCCAATCCGAGCAGTACTTC. Full variable domain (remainder filled in from reference TRBV18 and TRBJ2-7): NAGVMQNPRHLVRRRGQEARLRCSPMKGHSHVYWYRQLPEEGLKFMVYLQKENIIDESGMPKERFSAEFPKEGPSILRIQQVVRGDSAAYFCASSPYRQGQSEQYFGPGTRLTVT.

The CDR3 loop reads CAISESSGGTGELFF. The CDR3 DNA follows: TGTGCCATCAGTGAGTCTAGCGGCGGCACCGGGGAGCTGTTTTTT. V is TRBV10-3 and J is TRBJ2-2, with TRBD2 as a possible D gene (6 bases). Looked up from germline, CDR1 is ENHRY and CDR2 is SYGVKD. V was cut by 0 bases and J by 4 bases, with 9 bases left in between. CDR3 length: 15 residues.

The gene calls are TRBV5-4 and TRBJ2-7; TRBD2 matches at 8 bases. The germline V gene encodes CDR1 SGHNT and CDR2 YYREEE (reference sequence). The V and J ends lost 3 bases and 2 bases, in that order; junction bases with no gene match: 7. The CDR3 totals 15 residues. CDR3 coding DNA: TGTGCCAGCAGCTACCCGGGACTAGGGACCTACGAGCAGTACTTC. Protein product: CASSYPGLGTYEQYF.

This clone was seen once. The junction shows a germline mismatch at one end, possibly a read error. CDR3 sequence (DNA): TGTGCCAGCAGTGAATGGTCAGGGCTCCTGCTCAGGGAATTC. Translating gives CASSEWSGLLLREF. V and J are TRBV6-1 and TRBJ2-7, with a tentative D call TRBD1 (5 bases). CDR1 and CDR2 from the germline V gene are MNHNS and SASEGT. The CDR3 consists of 14 residues.

V usage is TRBV7-7 and J usage is TRBJ1-3; 7 positions agree with TRBD1. This CDR3 has 13 amino acids. CDR1 is SSHAT and CDR2 is FNYEAQ in the germline V gene (reference sequence). V shed 4 bases, J shed 4 bases, and the junction held 1 base outside the gene matches. The CDR3 nucleotides are TGTGCCAGCAGCTCGGACAGGGGAAACACCATATATTTT. This sequence encodes CASSSDRGNTIYF.

This clone was seen a few times. The J gene is TRBJ2-5, the V gene TRBV2; 10 nucleotides line up with TRBD1. This CDR3 contains 13 residues. After removal of 7 bases from V and 4 bases from J, the junction contained 3 bases not matched to a gene. Per the germline V gene, CDR1 is SNHLY and CDR2 is FYNNEI. CDR3 nucleotides: TGTGCCAGCACGGGACAGGGGATAGAGACCCAGTACTTC. Amino acids: CASTGQGIETQYF.

The sample holds a few counts of this clone. The chain has TRBV9 and TRBJ1-5; D uncertain. The CDR3 has 14 residues. Deletions cut 4 bases from V and 3 bases from J, with 11 bases between. Germline CDR1 is SGDLS and CDR2 is YYNGEE. As DNA, the CDR3 is TGTGCCAGCAGCCCTGCGAGCCACAATCAGCCCCAGCATTTT. Translated: CASSPASHNQPQHF.

In nucleotides, the CDR3 is TGTGCCAGCAGCCCCGGCGCGACAGCAAGTGGCTACACCTTC. It yields the protein CASSPGATASGYTF. The V call is TRBV7-3, the J call TRBJ1-2; D may be TRBD1 (5 bases). The ends were cut back, 5 bases at V and 7 bases at J, with 17 bases in the middle. This CDR3 spans 14 amino acids. CDR1 and CDR2 (germline): SGHTA, FQGTGA.

The chain uses TRBV2 and TRBJ1-4; 9 bases fit TRBD1. Unmatched junction bases numbered 10, after V lost 7 bases and J lost 7 bases. The CDR3 totals 15 residues. The germline gives CDR1 SNHLY, CDR2 FYNNEI. CDR3 region: CASNQQRQGGEKLFF. The CDR3 DNA sequence: TGTGCCAGCAACCAGCAGAGACAGGGGGGTGAAAAACTGTTTTTT.

V usage is TRBV7-2 and J usage is TRBJ2-5, with 10 bases lining up with TRBD2. The CDR3 length is 14 residues. The ends lost 5 bases at V and 5 bases at J; junction bases unmatched: 5. Per germline, CDR1 SGHTA and CDR2 FQGNSA. This chain's CDR3 is CASSRPTSGETQYF. As DNA, the CDR3 is TGTGCCAGCAGCCGCCCGACTAGCGGGGAGACCCAGTACTTC.

The chain has TRBV4-1 and TRBJ2-2; 7 nucleotides line up with TRBD2. There are 16 residues in the CDR3. CDR1 is MGHRA and CDR2 is YSYEKL in the germline V gene. The V segment lost 2 bases and the J segment 1 base; nucleotides outside the gene matches: 4. The CDR3 loop is CASSQSPSGNTGELFF. Here the CDR3 DNA reads TGCGCCAGCAGCCAATCGCCTAGCGGGAACACCGGGGAGCTGTTTTTT.

The chain employs TRBV18 and TRBJ2-1, with D perhaps matching TRBD2 (6 bases). Germline V CDR1 and CDR2: KGHSH, LQKENI. V lost 0 bases and J lost 9, with 9 bases in between. CDR3 length: 13 residues. DNA for the CDR3: TGTGCCAGCTCACCACCTGGGGGGATTGAGCAGTTCTTC. Encoded protein: CASSPPGGIEQFF.

This clone was counted a few times. The CDR3 region has the DNA TGTGCCAGCAGTGAAGCGATACAGGGGCTCCTCATGAACACTGAAGCTTTCTTT. Translation: CASSEAIQGLLMNTEAFF. The gene calls are TRBV6-1 and TRBJ1-1; TRBD1 aligns across 7 bases. Germline assignment: CDR1 MNHNS and CDR2 SASEGT. Germline trimming cut 0 bases from V and 0 bases from J; bases unmatched to any gene: 10. The CDR3 runs to 18 residues.